This T cell receptor beta chain was captured in a study of post-analysis software for immune sequencing data (dated by TCRdb to the mid-2010s). For the wider study: Disease courses on record covered relapsing-remitting, secondary progressive and progressive-relapsing multiple sclerosis, though some patients had no subtype annotation. A subset of samples was prepared in parallel using single-end sample barcoding, then pooled and co-amplified after Illumina adapter ligation. The multiple sclerosis patient repertoires were compared with about a dozen previously published healthy control repertoires from donors aged about 6 to 26 years. Results the study describes overall, beyond this receptor: Patients showed significantly higher frequencies than controls for several TRBV segments, among them TRBV5-6, TRBV5-1 and TRBV20-1. The control group was slightly older than the multiple sclerosis patient group. Strong co-clustering of samples prepared in the same batch was shown by direct clustering with F measure, prompting a batch-effect correction. Compared with controls, multiple sclerosis patients had significantly lower normalized Chao1 diversity, a finding suggesting substantial peripheral T-cell clonal expansion.

V lost 3 bases and J lost 0 bases, and the count of bases not matched to a germline gene is 9. CDR1 and CDR2 are drawn from the germline V gene: SGHAT, FQNNGV. From cysteine to phenylalanine, the CDR3 is 18 amino acids long. CDR3 DNA is the only sequence kept; it has 54 bases, read in frame from the first base. The method was PCR. TCRdb lists the instrument as Illumina HiSeq 2500. To reduce PCR and sequencing biases, unique molecular identifiers were built into the TCR beta cDNA libraries. Roughly 500,000 cDNA molecules were obtained for every 1 to 10 million input T cells, so each molecule roughly corresponded to one T cell. The same protocol used for the earlier healthy control dataset was applied to prepare and sequence the patient libraries. Samples belonging to the same batch were prepared together, multiplexed and sequenced on a shared HiSeq lane. Per the source publication's procedure: Raw barcoded reads were processed with MIGEC, and single-read molecular identifier groups were discarded before consensus assembly and CDR3 extraction. VDJtools was used for post-analysis of the clonotype tables, and diversity was normalized by down-sampling every dataset to the size of the smallest sample. Repertoire overlap clustering matched CDR3 amino acid but not nucleotide sequences to correct batch-related cross-sample contamination. TCRdb reran the public reads through fastp at Q25 and MiXCR, keeping productive beta chains. One record per CDR3 amino acid sequence lists the most common genes and DNA. V and J calls and clone size were set by TCRdb, not the authors. In all, the sample holds over 700,000 distinct CDR3 sequences, and around 27% of those were seen once. Jointly, the top ten make up approximately 0.55% of the sample.

To demonstrate the VDJtools post-analysis software, the study profiled TCR beta repertoires from the peripheral blood of around 13 young patients with multiple sclerosis. The patients with multiple sclerosis were children and adolescents between 6 and 15 years of age. Note on this clonotype: Its antigen target is currently unknown. The input lacks base qualities; no much larger clone sits a single base away.

The chain is encoded by TRBV11-2 joined to TRBJ2-7, and 12 junctional nucleotides match TRBD2. Sequencing was carried out using blood. This clonotype was sampled from a girl aged 5-17 years with multiple sclerosis. The CDR3 amino acid sequence is: CASSFTRGLAGFSYEQYF. The nucleotide sequence reads as follows: TGTGCCAGCAGCTTCACCCGCGGACTAGCGGGATTCTCCTACGAGCAGTACTTC.